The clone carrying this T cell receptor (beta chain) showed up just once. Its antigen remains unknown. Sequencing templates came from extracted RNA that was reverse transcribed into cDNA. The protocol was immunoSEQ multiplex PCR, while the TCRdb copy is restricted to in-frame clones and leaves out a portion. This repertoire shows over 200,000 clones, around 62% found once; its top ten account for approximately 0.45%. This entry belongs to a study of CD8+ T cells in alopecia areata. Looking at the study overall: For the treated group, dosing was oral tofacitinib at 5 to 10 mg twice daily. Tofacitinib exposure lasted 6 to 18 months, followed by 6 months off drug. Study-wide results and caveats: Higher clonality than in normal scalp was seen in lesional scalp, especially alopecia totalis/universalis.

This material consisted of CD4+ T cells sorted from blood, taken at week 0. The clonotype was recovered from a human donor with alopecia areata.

The CDR3 bases are TGTGCCAGCAGCATATACAGGGGCAACTCCTACGAGCAGTACTTC. Its protein is CASSIYRGNSYEQYF. The chain is built from TRBV5-4 and TRBJ2-7; TRBD1 matches at 7 bases. CDR3 length equals 15 residues. CDR1 and CDR2 from the germline V gene are SGHNT and YYREEE (reference sequence). The ends lost 4 bases at V and 0 bases at J; junction bases unmatched: 7. Full variable domain (outside the CDR3, taken from reference TRBV5-4 and TRBJ2-7): ETGVTQSPTHLIKTRGQQVTLRCSSQSGHNTVSWYQQALGQGPQFIFQYYREEENGRGNFPPRFSGLQFPNYSSELNVNALELDDSALYLCASSIYRGNSYEQYFGPGTRLTVT.